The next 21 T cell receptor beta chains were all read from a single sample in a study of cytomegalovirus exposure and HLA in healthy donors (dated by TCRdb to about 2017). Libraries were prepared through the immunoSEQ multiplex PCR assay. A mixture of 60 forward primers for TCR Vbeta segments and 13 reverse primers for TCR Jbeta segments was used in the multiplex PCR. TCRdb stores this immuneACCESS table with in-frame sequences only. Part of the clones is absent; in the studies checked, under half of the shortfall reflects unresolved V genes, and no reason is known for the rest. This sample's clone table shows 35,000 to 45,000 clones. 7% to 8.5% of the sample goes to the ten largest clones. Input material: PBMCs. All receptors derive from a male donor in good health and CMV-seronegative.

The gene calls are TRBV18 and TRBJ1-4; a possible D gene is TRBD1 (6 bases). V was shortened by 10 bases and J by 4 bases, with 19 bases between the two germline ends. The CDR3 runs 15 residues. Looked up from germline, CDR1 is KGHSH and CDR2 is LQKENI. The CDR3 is CATIKGVGLNEKLFF. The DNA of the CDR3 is TGTGCCACCATCAAGGGGGTCGGACTTAATGAAAAACTGTTTTTT. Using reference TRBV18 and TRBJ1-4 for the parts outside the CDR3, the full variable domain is NAGVMQNPRHLVRRRGQEARLRCSPMKGHSHVYWYRQLPEEGLKFMVYLQKENIIDESGMPKERFSAEFPKEGPSILRIQQVVRGDSAAYFCATIKGVGLNEKLFFGSGTQLSVL.

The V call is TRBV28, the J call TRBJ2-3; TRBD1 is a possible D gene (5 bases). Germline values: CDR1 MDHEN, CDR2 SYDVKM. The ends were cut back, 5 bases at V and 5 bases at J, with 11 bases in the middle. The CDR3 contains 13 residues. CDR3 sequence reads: CASSRQTGDTQYF. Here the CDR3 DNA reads TGTGCCAGCAGTCGACAGACGGGAGATACGCAGTATTTT.

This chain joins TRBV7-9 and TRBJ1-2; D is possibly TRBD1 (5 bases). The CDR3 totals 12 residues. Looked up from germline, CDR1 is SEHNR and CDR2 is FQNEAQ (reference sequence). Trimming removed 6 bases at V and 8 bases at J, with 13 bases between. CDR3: CASSPRRGGYTF. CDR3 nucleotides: TGTGCCAGCAGTCCCAGGAGGGGAGGCTACACCTTC.

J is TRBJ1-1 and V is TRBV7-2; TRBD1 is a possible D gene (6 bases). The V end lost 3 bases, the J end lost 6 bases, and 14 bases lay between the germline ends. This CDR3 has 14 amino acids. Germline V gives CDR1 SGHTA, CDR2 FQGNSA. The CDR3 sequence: CASSLQGSWPEAFF. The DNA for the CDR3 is TGTGCCAGCAGCTTGCAGGGGAGTTGGCCTGAAGCTTTCTTT.

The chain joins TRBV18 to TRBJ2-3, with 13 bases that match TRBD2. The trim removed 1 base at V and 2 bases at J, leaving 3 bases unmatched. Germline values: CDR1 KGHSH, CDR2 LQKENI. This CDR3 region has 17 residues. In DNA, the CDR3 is TGTGCCAGCTCACCACGACTAGCGGGGGGCTACACAGATACGCAGTATTTT. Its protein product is CASSPRLAGGYTDTQYF.

The CDR3 DNA reads TGTGCCAGCAGTGAATCTTGGGCAGGGAGGGAGACCCAGTACTTC. Residues: CASSESWAGRETQYF. The V and J genes are TRBV6-1 and TRBJ2-5; weak D call: TRBD2 (6 bases). V was cut by 2 bases and J by 5 bases, with 15 bases left in between. The CDR3 has 15 amino acids. The germline gives CDR1 MNHNS, CDR2 SASEGT.

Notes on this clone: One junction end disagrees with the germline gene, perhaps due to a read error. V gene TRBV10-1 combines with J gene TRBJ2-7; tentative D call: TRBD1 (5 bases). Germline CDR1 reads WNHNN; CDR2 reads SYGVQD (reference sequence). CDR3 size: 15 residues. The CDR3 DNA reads TGCGCCAGCAGTGAGGCAGGGCTAAGCTCCTACGAGCAGCACTTC. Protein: CASSEAGLSSYEQHF.

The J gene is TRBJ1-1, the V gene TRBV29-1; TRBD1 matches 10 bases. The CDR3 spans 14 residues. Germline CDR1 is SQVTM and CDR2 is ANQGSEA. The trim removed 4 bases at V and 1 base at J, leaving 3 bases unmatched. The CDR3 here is CSVGGQGTNTEAFF. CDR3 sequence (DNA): TGCAGCGTTGGGGGACAGGGGACGAACACTGAAGCTTTCTTT.

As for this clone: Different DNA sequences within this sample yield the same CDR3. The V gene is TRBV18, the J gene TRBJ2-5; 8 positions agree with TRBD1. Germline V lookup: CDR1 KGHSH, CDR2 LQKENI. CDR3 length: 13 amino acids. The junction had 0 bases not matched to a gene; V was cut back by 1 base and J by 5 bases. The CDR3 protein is CASSPRQGETQYF. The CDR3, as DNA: TGTGCCAGCTCACCACGACAGGGGGAGACCCAGTACTTC.

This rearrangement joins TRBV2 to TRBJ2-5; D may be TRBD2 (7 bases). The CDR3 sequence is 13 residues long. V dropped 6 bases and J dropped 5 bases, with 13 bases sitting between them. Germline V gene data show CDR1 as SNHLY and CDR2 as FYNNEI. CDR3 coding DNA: TGTGCCAGCAGCGGGGGGCTCTGGGAGACCCAGTACTTC. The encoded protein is CASSGGLWETQYF.

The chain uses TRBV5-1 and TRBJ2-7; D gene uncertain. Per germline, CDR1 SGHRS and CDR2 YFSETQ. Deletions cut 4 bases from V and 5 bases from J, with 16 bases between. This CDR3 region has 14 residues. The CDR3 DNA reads TGCGCCAGCAGCCCGTCCCCGGAGAGCAACGAGCAGTACTTC. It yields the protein CASSPSPESNEQYF.

The CDR3 reads CASSLLVNTEAFF. The CDR3 region has the DNA TGTGCCAGCAGCTTGTTAGTGAACACTGAAGCTTTCTTT. V and J are TRBV5-6 and TRBJ1-1; D remains unclear. Germline values: CDR1 SGHDT, CDR2 YYEEEE. With 1 base removed from V and 0 bases from J, the gap between germline ends came to 4 bases. The CDR3 contains 13 residues.

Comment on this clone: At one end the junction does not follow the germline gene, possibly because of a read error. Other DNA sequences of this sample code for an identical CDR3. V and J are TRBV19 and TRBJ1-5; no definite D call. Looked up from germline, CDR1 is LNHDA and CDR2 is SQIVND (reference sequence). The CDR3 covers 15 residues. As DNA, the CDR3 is TGTGCCAGTAGTTCGAGCCCCGATAGCAACCAGCCCCAGCATTTT. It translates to CASSSSPDSNQPQHF.

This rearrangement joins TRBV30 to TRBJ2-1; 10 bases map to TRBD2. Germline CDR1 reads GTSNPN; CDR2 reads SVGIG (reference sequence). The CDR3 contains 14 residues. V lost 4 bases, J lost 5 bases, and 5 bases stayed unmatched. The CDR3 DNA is TGTGCCTGGAAACTAGCGGGATCCCACAATGAGCAGTTCTTC. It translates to CAWKLAGSHNEQFF.

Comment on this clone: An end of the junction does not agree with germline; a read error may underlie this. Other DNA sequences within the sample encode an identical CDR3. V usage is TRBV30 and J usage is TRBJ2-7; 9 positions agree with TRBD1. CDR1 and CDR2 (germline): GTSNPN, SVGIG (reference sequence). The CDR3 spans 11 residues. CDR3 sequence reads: CACDRGNEQYF. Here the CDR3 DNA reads TGTGCCTGCGACAGGGGGAACGAGCAGTACTTT.

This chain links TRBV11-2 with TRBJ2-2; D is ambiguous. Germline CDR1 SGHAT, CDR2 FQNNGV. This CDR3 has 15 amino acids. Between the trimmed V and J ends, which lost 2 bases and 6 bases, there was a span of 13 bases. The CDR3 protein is CASSLIGSVAGELFF. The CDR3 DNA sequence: TGTGCCAGCAGCTTAATCGGGTCTGTTGCCGGGGAGCTGTTTTTT.

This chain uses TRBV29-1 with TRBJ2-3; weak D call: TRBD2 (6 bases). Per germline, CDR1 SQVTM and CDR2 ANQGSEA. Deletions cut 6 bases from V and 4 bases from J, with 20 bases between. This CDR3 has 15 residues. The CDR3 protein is CSVRLGLIEADTQYF. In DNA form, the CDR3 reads TGCAGCGTCAGGTTAGGACTAATCGAAGCAGATACGCAGTATTTT.

CDR3 loop: CASSFRDRGYGYTF. The CDR3 nucleotides read TGTGCCAGCAGTTTCAGGGATAGGGGCTATGGCTACACCTTC. This chain connects TRBV25-1 to TRBJ1-2; a possible D gene is TRBD1 (5 bases). The CDR3 is 14 amino acids. Germline CDR1 and CDR2: MGHDK and SYGVNS. Trimming stripped 5 bases from V and 4 bases from J, with 14 bases between.

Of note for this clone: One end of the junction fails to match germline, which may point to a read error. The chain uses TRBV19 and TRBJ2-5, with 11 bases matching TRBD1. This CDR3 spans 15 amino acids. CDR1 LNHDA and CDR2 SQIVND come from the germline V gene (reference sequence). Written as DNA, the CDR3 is TGTGCCAGTAGCATAGGACAGGGGGCGCGGGAGACCCAGTACTTC. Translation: CASSIGQGARETQYF.

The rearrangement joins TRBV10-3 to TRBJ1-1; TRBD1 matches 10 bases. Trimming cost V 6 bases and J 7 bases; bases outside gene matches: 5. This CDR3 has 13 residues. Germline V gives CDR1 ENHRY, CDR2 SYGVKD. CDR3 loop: CAISGTGDGEAFF. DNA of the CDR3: TGTGCCATCAGCGGGACAGGGGACGGTGAAGCTTTCTTT.

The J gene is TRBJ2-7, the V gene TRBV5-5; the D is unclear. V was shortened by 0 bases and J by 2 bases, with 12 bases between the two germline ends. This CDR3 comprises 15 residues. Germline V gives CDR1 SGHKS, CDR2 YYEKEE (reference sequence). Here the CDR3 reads CASSLGTAHTYEQYF. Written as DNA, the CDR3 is TGTGCCAGCAGCTTGGGAACAGCCCATACCTACGAGCAGTACTTC.